Listed here are 30 T cell receptor beta chains from one sample, sequenced in a study of blood T cell repertoires in COVID-19. This table comes from immunoSEQ multiplex PCR, and its TCRdb copy is limited to in-frame clones, with some not included. The data contain a few hundred thousand clones, approximately 80% of them singletons. Sequenced: peripheral blood. The receptors here all came from a woman aged 45-60 years with acute or convalescent COVID-19.

This clone was found once. The V gene is TRBV20-1, the J gene TRBJ2-7; D possibly corresponds to TRBD2 (5 bases). CDR3 length equals 11 residues. Trimming took 5 bases from V and 7 from J, leaving 12 bases between them. Germline CDR1 is DFQATT and CDR2 is SNEGSKA (reference sequence). The chain's CDR3 is CSAPSLGEQYF. The CDR3 DNA sequence: TGCAGTGCTCCTAGCCTAGGAGAGCAGTACTTC.

This chain connects TRBV27 to TRBJ2-6; 12 positions agree with TRBD2. This CDR3 has 19 amino acids. In germline, CDR1 is MNHEY, CDR2 SMNVEV (reference sequence). The V segment lost 4 bases and the J segment 0 bases; nucleotides outside the gene matches: 7. CDR3 in amino acids: CASSSGTSGLISGANVLTF. Here the CDR3 DNA reads TGTGCCAGCAGTTCCGGGACTAGCGGGCTCATCTCTGGGGCCAACGTCCTGACTTTC.

The V gene is TRBV9, the J gene TRBJ2-7; no firm D call. The germline gives CDR1 SGDLS, CDR2 YYNGEE. V dropped 3 bases and J dropped 6 bases, with 16 bases sitting between them. CDR3 length: 14 residues. The CDR3 DNA follows: TGTGCCAGCAGCGAAGACCCTAGTGGCTCCGAGCAGTACTTC. Amino acid sequence: CASSEDPSGSEQYF.

This clone was detected only once. The chain carries TRBV19 and TRBJ2-5; D might be TRBD2 (7 bases). The CDR3 consists of 16 residues. Per the germline V gene, CDR1 is LNHDA and CDR2 is SQIVND (reference sequence). The V gene lost 3 bases and the J gene lost 0 bases, with 14 bases spanning the gap. The CDR3 coding sequence is TGTGCCAGTAGTATCGGGGGGACACGGTACCAAGAGACCCAGTACTTC. This codes for CASSIGGTRYQETQYF.

The sample holds one count of this clone. V usage is TRBV7-8 and J usage is TRBJ2-1; 13 bases line up with TRBD2. The germline gives CDR1 SGHVS, CDR2 FQNEAQ. This CDR3 comprises 14 residues. V was clipped by 4 bases and J by 12 bases; unmatched bases: 6. The CDR3 DNA reads as TGTGCCAGCAGCTCCACCCGACTAGCGGGAGGGCAGTTCTTC. Encoded protein: CASSSTRLAGGQFF.

This clone was seen more than once but under ten times. The rearrangement uses TRBV27 and TRBJ1-5; no clear D. V lost 6 bases, J lost 2 bases, and 14 bases lay in between. The CDR3 extends over 15 amino acids. Germline V gene data show CDR1 as MNHEY and CDR2 as SMNVEV (reference sequence). CDR3 DNA sequence: TGTGCCAGCAGCTCACTCGGGGTTGGCAATCAGCCCCAGCATTTT. This sequence encodes CASSSLGVGNQPQHF.

This clone was counted between two and nine times. This rearrangement joins TRBV15 to TRBJ1-2, with D unclear. The CDR3 loop spans 14 amino acids. Germline-derived CDR1 and CDR2 are LNHNV and YYDKDF (reference sequence). V lost 0 bases and J 4 bases, leaving 9 bases between the germline ends. The CDR3, as DNA: TGTGCCACCAGCAGAGAGGCAGGAACCTATGGCTACACCTTC. As protein: CATSREAGTYGYTF.

The V call is TRBV7-9, the J call TRBJ1-6, with 7 bases identical to TRBD1. CDR3 length: 15 amino acids. Germline CDR1 is SEHNR and CDR2 is FQNEAQ (reference sequence). V lost 5 bases, J lost 7 bases, and 8 bases stayed unmatched. The CDR3 DNA sequence: TGTGCCAGCAGCCCTCGGACAGGCCGGAATTCACCCCTCCACTTT. Translated, it gives CASSPRTGRNSPLHF.

This clone has only one observation. The V gene is TRBV7-2, the J gene TRBJ1-2; possibly TRBD1 for D (5 bases). V was shortened by 6 bases and J by 4 bases, with 12 bases between the two germline ends. The CDR3 sequence is 13 residues long. CDR1 is SGHTA, CDR2 FQGNSA, per germline. CDR3 nucleotide sequence: TGTGCCAGCAGTTCGGAAGGGGTCTATGGCTACACCTTC. It translates to CASSSEGVYGYTF.

This clone was seen only a few times. The chain recombines TRBV28 with TRBJ1-2; a weak D match, TRBD1 (6 bases). This CDR3 has 17 amino acids. Trimming took off 2 bases at V and 3 bases at J, with 19 bases between the two ends. The germline V gene has CDR1 MDHEN and CDR2 SYDVKM. For the CDR3, the DNA is TGTGCCAGCAGTTTAATCAGACAGGCGGCGTTGGACTATGGCTACACCTTC. As protein: CASSLIRQAALDYGYTF.

V gene TRBV7-2 combines with J gene TRBJ2-7; possibly TRBD2 for D (5 bases). Germline V gene lookup returns CDR1 SGHTA and CDR2 FQGNSA. CDR3 length: 14 amino acids. V lost 1 base and J 0 bases, leaving 7 bases between the germline ends. The CDR3 region is CASSLVDYSYEQYF. As DNA, the CDR3 is TGTGCCAGCAGCTTAGTTGACTACTCCTACGAGCAGTACTTC. The full variable domain, in which reference TRBV7-2 and TRBJ2-7 provide the parts outside the CDR3, is GAGVSQSPSNKVTEKGKDVELRCDPISGHTALYWYRQSLGQGLEFLIYFQGNSAPDKSGLPSDRFSAERTGGSVSTLTIQRTQQEDSAVYLCASSLVDYSYEQYFGPGTRLTVT.

The chain uses TRBV6-5 and TRBJ1-1, with no clear D. Germline-derived CDR1 and CDR2 are MNHEY and SVGAGI. The V gene lost 6 bases and the J gene lost 0 bases, with 11 bases spanning the gap. The CDR3 runs to 14 residues. CDR3 loop: CASSKQYLNTEAFF. The CDR3, as DNA: TGTGCCAGCAGCAAACAGTACTTGAACACTGAAGCTTTCTTT.

This clone has just a few counts. The gene calls are TRBV9 and TRBJ1-2; no firm D call. With 7 bases removed from V and 4 bases from J, the gap between germline ends came to 17 bases. The CDR3 totals 14 residues. CDR1 and CDR2 (germline): SGDLS, YYNGEE. The CDR3, as DNA: TGTGCCAGCGGGAACCGGGAGGCCCTCTATGGCTACACCTTC. Encoded protein: CASGNREALYGYTF.

The chain recombines TRBV7-2 with TRBJ1-2; TRBD1 is a possible D gene (5 bases). The CDR3 is 13 residues long. V lost 4 bases and J 10 bases, leaving 16 bases between the germline ends. Germline V gives CDR1 SGHTA, CDR2 FQGNSA. The CDR3 loop reads CASSSPVGGDYTF. Here the CDR3 DNA reads TGTGCCAGCAGCTCTCCCGTTGGAGGGGACTACACCTTC.

The chain links TRBV7-2 to TRBJ2-5; 9 bases are a match to TRBD1. The CDR3 has 14 amino acids. The junction had 6 bases not matched to a gene; V was cut back by 5 bases and J by 5 bases. The germline V gene has CDR1 SGHTA and CDR2 FQGNSA. CDR3 loop: CASSPGTGIETQYF. The DNA for the CDR3 is TGTGCCAGCAGCCCCGGGACAGGGATTGAGACCCAGTACTTC. Filled out from reference TRBV7-2 and TRBJ2-5, the complete variable domain reads GAGVSQSPSNKVTEKGKDVELRCDPISGHTALYWYRQSLGQGLEFLIYFQGNSAPDKSGLPSDRFSAERTGGSVSTLTIQRTQQEDSAVYLCASSPGTGIETQYFGPGTRLLVL.

This CDR3 is CATSTGGVIEETQYF. The CDR3 nucleotides read TGTGCCACCAGCACCGGGGGTGTAATCGAAGAGACCCAGTACTTC. The chain uses TRBV15 and TRBJ2-5; possibly TRBD2 for D (6 bases). Between the trimmed V and J ends, which lost 4 bases and 3 bases, there was a span of 15 bases. The CDR3 is 15 residues long. Germline V gene data show CDR1 as LNHNV and CDR2 as YYDKDF (reference sequence). Using reference TRBV15 and TRBJ2-5 for the parts outside the CDR3, the full variable domain is DAMVIQNPRYQVTQFGKPVTLSCSQTLNHNVMYWYQQKSSQAPKLLFHYYDKDFNNEADTPDNFQSRRPNTSFCFLDIRSPGLGDTAMYLCATSTGGVIEETQYFGPGTRLLVL.

This chain connects TRBV9 to TRBJ2-1, with 9 bases matching TRBD2. The V gene end was trimmed by 0 bases and the J gene end by 3 bases; junction bases not matched to a gene: 1. CDR3 length: 15 amino acids. Germline CDR1 and CDR2: SGDLS and YYNGEE. The CDR3 protein is CASSVGSGSYNEQFF. The CDR3 DNA reads as TGTGCCAGCAGCGTAGGTAGCGGGAGCTACAATGAGCAGTTCTTC.

The V gene is TRBV6-6, the J gene TRBJ2-2; 9 nucleotides line up with TRBD1. Germline V gene lookup returns CDR1 MNHNY and CDR2 SVGAGI (reference sequence). Unmatched junction bases numbered 3, after V lost 2 bases and J lost 2 bases. The CDR3 extends over 16 amino acids. CDR3 sequence reads: CASSYGTGINTGELFF. The CDR3 DNA is TGTGCCAGCAGTTACGGGACAGGGATTAACACCGGGGAGCTGTTTTTT.

CDR3 in DNA: TGTGCCAGCAGCTTAAGGGGGATTTACTATGGCTACACCTTC. The encoded protein is CASSLRGIYYGYTF. This chain joins TRBV7-9 and TRBJ1-2; maybe TRBD1 (6 bases). Germline V lookup: CDR1 SEHNR, CDR2 FQNEAQ (reference sequence). CDR3 length: 14 amino acids. V was cut by 2 bases and J by 3 bases, with 10 bases left in between. Drawing the rest from reference TRBV7-9 and TRBJ1-2, the complete variable domain is DTGVSQNPRHKITKRGQNVTFRCDPISEHNRLYWYRQTLGQGPEFLTYFQNEAQLEKSRLLSDRFSAERPKGSFSTLEIQRTEQGDSAMYLCASSLRGIYYGYTFGSGTRLTVV.

The chain links TRBV3-1 (or the pseudogene TRBV3-2) to TRBJ1-2; D is unresolved. The V end lost 1 base, the J end lost 5 bases, and 5 bases lay between the germline ends. The CDR3 sequence is 12 residues long. Germline-derived CDR1 and CDR2 are LGHDT and YNNKEL (reference sequence). This CDR3 is CASSQAGYGYTF. CDR3 DNA: TGTGCCAGCAGCCAAGCCGGGTATGGCTACACCTTC.

In this sample, this clone turned up once. This rearrangement joins TRBV27 to TRBJ2-3; 8 nucleotides agree with TRBD2. This CDR3 has 15 amino acids. In germline, CDR1 is MNHEY, CDR2 SMNVEV (reference sequence). V shed 6 bases, J shed 1 base, and the junction held 6 bases outside the gene matches. The CDR3 DNA reads TGTGCCAGCAGCGCAACGCGGGGGGGCACAGATACGCAGTATTTT. Its protein is CASSATRGGTDTQYF.

This clone occurred a few times. The V gene is TRBV28, the J gene TRBJ1-5; D is undetermined. CDR1 and CDR2 from the germline V gene are MDHEN and SYDVKM. The CDR3 contains 15 residues. V gave up 7 bases and J gave up 4 bases, with 17 bases separating them. The CDR3 is CASTRPQVPNQPQHF. The CDR3 DNA reads as TGTGCCAGCACCCGGCCCCAGGTGCCTAATCAGCCCCAGCATTTT.

The rearrangement links TRBV10-2 to TRBJ1-1, with D perhaps TRBD1 (6 bases). Germline V CDR1 and CDR2: WSHSY, SAAADI. CDR3 length: 13 residues. The V end was cut by 6 bases, the J end by 6 bases, with 14 bases between. The CDR3 bases are TGCGCCAGCAGGGATCAGGGGAGGGCTGAAGCTTTCTTT. Translation gives CASRDQGRAEAFF.

A few counts support this clone. This rearrangement joins TRBV7-2 to TRBJ1-3; D is uncertain. Per germline, CDR1 SGHTA and CDR2 FQGNSA. The length of the CDR3 is 15 residues. The V end was cut by 6 bases, the J end by 0 bases, with 12 bases between. CDR3 coding DNA: TGTGCCAGCAGTCTCACGGGAGACTCTGGAAACACCATATATTTT. It codes for CASSLTGDSGNTIYF.

This clone was detected only once. The chain is built from TRBV7-9 and TRBJ2-3; 13 bases align to TRBD2. Unmatched junction bases numbered 7, after V lost 5 bases and J lost 5 bases. Germline assignment: CDR1 SEHNR and CDR2 FQNEAQ (reference sequence). This CDR3 region has 16 residues. The CDR3 loop reads CASSPGTSGEGDTQYF. In nucleotides, the CDR3 is TGTGCCAGCAGCCCGGGGACTAGCGGGGAAGGAGATACGCAGTATTTT.

The rearrangement joins TRBV29-1 to TRBJ2-7, with D perhaps TRBD2 (5 bases). The CDR3 loop spans 14 amino acids. V lost 6 bases to trimming and J lost 3 bases, with 18 bases between them. Germline CDR1 reads SQVTM; CDR2 reads ANQGSEA. CDR3: CSVGSERTFYEQYF. The CDR3 bases are TGCAGCGTCGGGTCCGAACGGACTTTCTACGAGCAGTACTTC.

Only one count was recorded for this clone. The chain is built from TRBV6-5 and TRBJ2-1; D may be TRBD2 (5 bases). Germline V lookup: CDR1 MNHEY, CDR2 SVGAGI. Trimming removed 10 bases from V and 2 bases from J, with 18 bases in between. The CDR3 is 15 amino acids. The CDR3 protein is CATAREGGAYNEQFF. CDR3 bases: TGTGCCACGGCCCGAGAAGGAGGCGCCTACAATGAGCAGTTCTTC.

The chain combines TRBV4-1 with TRBJ1-4, with D unclear. The CDR3 length is 13 residues. CDR1 is MGHRA, CDR2 YSYEKL, per germline. Trimming took off 5 bases at V and 8 bases at J, with 12 bases between the two ends. The CDR3 loop reads CASSFQVLEKLFF. DNA of the CDR3: TGCGCCAGCAGCTTTCAGGTATTGGAAAAACTGTTTTTT.

As regards this clone: Additional DNA sequences in this sample encode the identical CDR3. V is TRBV5-1 and J is TRBJ1-4, with TRBD1 matching over 7 bases. The germline gives CDR1 SGHRS, CDR2 YFSETQ. CDR3 size: 15 residues. Trimming cost V 0 bases and J 2 bases; bases outside gene matches: 1. In nucleotides, the CDR3 is TGCGCCAGCAGCTTGGGGGGACAGACTAATGAAAAACTGTTTTTT. Its protein product is CASSLGGQTNEKLFF.

The CDR3 DNA follows: TGTGCCAGCAGCCGGGGGACTAGCGGGAGGTCATTCACAGATACGCAGTATTTT. Protein: CASSRGTSGRSFTDTQYF. The rearrangement links TRBV5-4 to TRBJ2-3; 15 nucleotides align to TRBD2. Germline V lookup: CDR1 SGHNT, CDR2 YYREEE (reference sequence). The CDR3 is 18 residues long. V was pared by 4 bases and J by 2 bases, with 8 bases of the junction left unmatched.